This TCR beta chain was captured in a study of blood T cell repertoires in COVID-19. Libraries were prepared by immunoSEQ multiplex PCR; TCRdb keeps only in-frame clonotypes and omits some of them. Among roughly 200,000 clones listed, about 82% were seen once. Donors were grouped by their self-reported clinical history. Germline lookup yields CDR1 MNHNY and CDR2 SVGAGI (reference sequence). V was cut by 6 bases and J by 5 bases, with 13 bases left in between. This CDR3 spans 14 amino acids. This clonotype was sampled from a man between 40 and 49 years old with acute COVID-19. The chain uses TRBV6-6 and TRBJ2-2; D remains unclear. Sequencing was carried out using PBMCs or T cells enriched from blood (not recorded which). CDR3 DNA sequence: TGTGCCAGCAGCCCCTACGGGTGGACCGGGGAGCTGTTTTTT. Its protein is CASSPYGWTGELFF.